What follows are 32 T cell receptor beta chains derived from one specimen sequenced in a study of T cells in Graves' hyperthyroidism and ophthalmopathy. From RNA transcripts, TCR beta CDR3 regions were amplified. The HTBI primer set served for first-round RT-PCR of the TCR CDR3. TCRdb analysed the multiplex PCR reads with MiXCR anew, one entry per CDR3 protein. The profile covers roughly 640,000 distinct CDR3 sequences, with roughly a sixth appearing a single time and roughly 3.3% taken by the ten largest. The material sequenced was blood. The receptor source for this set is a woman aged 40 to 50 with Graves' ophthalmopathy.

This sequence joins TRBV5-1 and TRBJ2-5, with 10 bases fitting TRBD2. V was clipped by 4 bases and J by 3 bases; unmatched bases: 12. CDR3 length: 17 amino acids. The germline V gene encodes CDR1 SGHRS and CDR2 YFSETQ. Here the CDR3 DNA reads TGCGCCAGCAGCCTTATTCCGGGACTAGCGTCTGAAGAGACCCAGTACTTC. Amino acids: CASSLIPGLASEETQYF. The variable domain in full, with the rest retrieved from reference TRBV5-1 and TRBJ2-5, is KAGVTQTPRYLIKTRGQQVTLSCSPISGHRSVSWYQQTPGQGLQFLFEYFSETQRNKGNFPGRFSGRQFSNSRSEMNVSTLELGDSALYLCASSLIPGLASEETQYFGPGTRLLVL.

As for this clonotype: A read error may explain this, as a much larger clone is one base away. The V gene is TRBV20-1, the J gene TRBJ2-1, with 7 bases aligning to TRBD2. This CDR3 region has 17 residues. Germline assignment: CDR1 DFQATT and CDR2 SNEGSKA (reference sequence). The CDR3 region is CSARDIGGRSSYDEQFF. The CDR3 region has the DNA TGCAGTGCTAGAGATATTGGCGGGAGAAGCTCCTACGATGAGCAGTTCTTC.

This clonotype was observed at least ten times. V and J are TRBV12-3 or TRBV12-4 and TRBJ2-1; perhaps TRBD2 as D (5 bases). This CDR3 contains 15 residues. With 2 bases removed from V and 4 bases from J, the gap between germline ends came to 12 bases. CDR3 loop: CASSLFRGAYNEQFF. CDR3 DNA: TGTGCCAGCAGTTTATTCCGGGGAGCATACAATGAGCAGTTCTTC.

There are many counts of this clonotype. The V gene is TRBV7-9, the J gene TRBJ2-1, with D perhaps matching TRBD2 (5 bases). CDR1 is SEHNR, CDR2 FQNEAQ, per germline (reference sequence). The V and J ends lost 1 base and 4 bases respectively, with 8 bases between them. The CDR3 sequence is 14 residues long. DNA for the CDR3: TGTGCCAGCAGCTTAGTCGGGGAATACAATGAGCAGTTCTTC. Its protein is CASSLVGEYNEQFF.

This clonotype was seen many times. This rearrangement joins TRBV2 to TRBJ2-4, with D possibly TRBD1 on 5 matching bases. Germline V CDR1 and CDR2: SNHLY, FYNNEI. V lost 3 bases to trimming and J lost 4 bases, with 16 bases between them. The CDR3 is made up of 16 amino acids. CDR3 in amino acids: CASSDSWGPSKNIQYF. The CDR3, as DNA: TGTGCCAGCAGTGATTCCTGGGGCCCTTCGAAAAACATTCAGTACTTC. Together with reference TRBV2 and TRBJ2-4, the CDR3 gives the full variable domain: EPEVTQTPSHQVTQMGQEVILRCVPISNHLYFYWYRQILGQKVEFLVSFYNNEISEKSEIFDDQFSVERPDGSNFTLKIRSTKLEDSAMYFCASSDSWGPSKNIQYFGAGTRLSVL.

The sample holds a few counts of this clonotype. The gene calls are TRBV9 and TRBJ2-5; 10 bases align to TRBD2. The CDR3 length is 17 residues. The V segment lost 0 bases and the J segment 4 bases; nucleotides outside the gene matches: 9. Germline V gene sequence: CDR1 SGDLS, CDR2 YYNGEE. The CDR3 DNA is TGTGCCAGCAGCGTAGCTCCCAGCGGGGGGGCGGGAGAGACCCAGTACTTC. Protein product: CASSVAPSGGAGETQYF. The whole variable domain, filled in from reference TRBV9 and TRBJ2-5, reads DSGVTQTPKHLITATGQRVTLRCSPRSGDLSVYWYQQSLDQGLQFLIQYYNGEERAKGNILERFSAQQFPDLHSELNLSSLELGDSALYFCASSVAPSGGAGETQYFGPGTRLLVL.

The genes are TRBV6-5 and TRBJ2-7; 7 nucleotides line up with TRBD1. This CDR3 is built from 17 residues. Germline assignment: CDR1 MNHEY and CDR2 SVGAGI. Trimming removed 3 bases from V and 4 bases from J; junction bases left unmatched: 15. The CDR3 DNA reads as TGTGCCAGCAGTTATTCTCGGGTTGGGACAGCATTTTACGAGCAGTACTTC. This translates into CASSYSRVGTAFYEQYF.

This clonotype was observed at least ten times. The rearrangement links TRBV30 to TRBJ1-4; D call uncertain. Trimming pared 2 bases from V and 4 bases from J, leaving 8 bases between. This CDR3 has 13 amino acids. Per the germline V gene, CDR1 is GTSNPN and CDR2 is SVGIG (reference sequence). The CDR3: CAWSTGGNEKLFF. The CDR3 nucleotides are TGTGCCTGGAGTACGGGAGGTAATGAAAAACTGTTTTTT.

This clonotype has at least ten counts. V and J are TRBV30 and TRBJ1-1, with 12 bases fitting TRBD1. Germline CDR1 reads GTSNPN; CDR2 reads SVGIG (reference sequence). After removal of 7 bases from V and 4 bases from J, the junction contained 7 bases not matched to a gene. The CDR3 is made up of 14 amino acids. CDR3 sequence: CAFRDRGLITEAFF. The CDR3 region has the DNA TGTGCCTTCCGGGACAGGGGGCTGATCACTGAAGCTTTCTTT.

This chain links TRBV4-1 with TRBJ1-5; D ambiguous. CDR1 is MGHRA, CDR2 YSYEKL, per germline. V lost 1 base to trimming and J lost 3 bases, with 10 bases between them. CDR3 length: 15 amino acids. The CDR3 loop is CASSQAETANQPQHF. In DNA form, the CDR3 reads TGCGCCAGCAGCCAAGCGGAGACTGCCAATCAGCCCCAGCATTTT.

This clonotype was detected a few times. Here the CDR3 DNA reads TGTGCCAGTAGTTCTTTGGTGGGCAATGAGCAGTTCTTC. Amino acids: CASSSLVGNEQFF. The rearrangement uses TRBV19 and TRBJ2-1; D is undetermined. The CDR3 totals 13 residues. Looked up from germline, CDR1 is LNHDA and CDR2 is SQIVND (reference sequence). Trimming took off 5 bases at V and 6 bases at J, with 11 bases between the two ends.

This clonotype was seen many times. This chain joins TRBV3-1 and TRBJ2-5, with TRBD2 identical over 11 bases. This CDR3 contains 15 residues. V shed 4 bases and J 2 bases; nucleotides not matched to a gene: 3. Per germline, CDR1 LGHDT and CDR2 YNNKEL (reference sequence). CDR3 sequence (DNA): TGTGCCAGCAGCCGGCGACTAGCGGGACAAGAGACCCAGTACTTC. The encoded protein is CASSRRLAGQETQYF.

The chain recombines TRBV20-1 with TRBJ2-3; weak D call: TRBD2 (5 bases). The germline V gene encodes CDR1 DFQATT and CDR2 SNEGSKA (reference sequence). V gave up 0 bases and J gave up 2 bases, with 18 bases separating them. CDR3 length: 17 amino acids. In nucleotides, the CDR3 is TGCAGTGCTAGAGATAATTCAGCGGCAACTGACACAGATACGCAGTATTTT. This encodes CSARDNSAATDTDTQYF.

This clonotype has a handful of counts. This chain joins TRBV3-1 and TRBJ2-1, with D hard to call. The V end lost 2 bases, the J end lost 3 bases, and 5 bases lay between the germline ends. The germline V gene has CDR1 LGHDT and CDR2 YNNKEL (reference sequence). This CDR3 spans 13 amino acids. Here the CDR3 reads CASSQYSYNEQFF. CDR3 in DNA: TGTGCCAGCAGCCAATATAGCTACAATGAGCAGTTCTTC.

There are a few counts of this clonotype. The chain combines TRBV6-4 with TRBJ1-3, with D possibly matching TRBD1 (5 bases). The CDR3 is 14 amino acids. From germline, CDR1 is MRHNA and CDR2 SNTAGT. Trimming shortened V by 10 bases and J by 0 bases, and 13 bases separated the two germline ends. CDR3 sequence: CATRQLSSGNTIYF. CDR3 DNA sequence: TGTGCCACCCGACAGCTAAGCTCTGGAAACACCATATATTTT.

V gene TRBV6-1 combines with J gene TRBJ1-3; the match to TRBD1 covers 8 bases. The CDR3 loop spans 14 amino acids. Germline CDR1 MNHNS, CDR2 SASEGT. J lost 7 bases, V lost 6 bases, and 8 bases had no gene match. DNA for the CDR3: TGTGCCAGCAGACCCGGACAGGGCCTTAACACCATATATTTT. Its translation is CASRPGQGLNTIYF.

The chain has TRBV7-9 and TRBJ2-5; D is unresolved. CDR1 is SEHNR, CDR2 FQNEAQ, per germline (reference sequence). The CDR3 loop spans 14 amino acids. V was cut by 5 bases and J by 4 bases, with 14 bases left in between. The CDR3, as DNA: TGTGCCAGCAGCGCGGTTCGCCCCGTAGAGACCCAGTACTTC. Its translation is CASSAVRPVETQYF.

In this sample, this clonotype turned up many times. V usage is TRBV3-1 and J usage is TRBJ2-4, with unresolved D. Germline CDR1 is LGHDT and CDR2 is YNNKEL (reference sequence). CDR3 length: 13 residues. V was trimmed by 4 bases and J by 7 bases, leaving 11 bases between them. CDR3 residues: CASSLGVLNIQYF. DNA of the CDR3: TGTGCCAGCAGCCTAGGCGTATTGAACATTCAGTACTTC.

There are many counts of this clonotype. The V and J genes are TRBV27 and TRBJ1-1; the D gene is possibly TRBD1 (5 bases). Trimming removed 8 bases at V and 4 bases at J, with 17 bases between. The CDR3 extends over 14 amino acids. Germline loops: CDR1 MNHEY, CDR2 SMNVEV (reference sequence). In DNA, the CDR3 is TGTGCCAGCCTGTCCGGGGGGGGAGGCACTGAAGCTTTCTTT. It is translated as CASLSGGGGTEAFF.

The chain uses TRBV18 and TRBJ1-2, with D perhaps matching TRBD1 (5 bases). Trimming removed 4 bases from V and 4 bases from J, with 10 bases in between. The CDR3 is made up of 13 amino acids. CDR1 is KGHSH and CDR2 is LQKENI in the germline V gene. CDR3 sequence (DNA): TGTGCCAGCTCACACTGGGACTTCTATGGCTACACCTTC. Translated, it gives CASSHWDFYGYTF.

This clonotype was seen a few times. The gene calls are TRBV2 and TRBJ2-6; 10 nucleotides align to TRBD1. Trimming removed 6 bases from V and 1 base from J; junction bases left unmatched: 6. The CDR3 length is 17 residues. Germline V lookup: CDR1 SNHLY, CDR2 FYNNEI. The DNA for the CDR3 is TGTGCCAGCAGAGGGACAGGGGCTTTTTCTGGGGCCAACGTCCTGACTTTC. This translates into CASRGTGAFSGANVLTF.

The chain carries TRBV28 and TRBJ2-1; D is perhaps TRBD1 (6 bases). The CDR3 has 15 amino acids. Trimming removed 7 bases from V and 1 base from J, with 14 bases in between. Germline CDR1 MDHEN, CDR2 SYDVKM. The CDR3 coding sequence is TGTGCCAGCACCGAGACAGGTGGATCCTACAATGAGCAGTTCTTC. Translation gives CASTETGGSYNEQFF.

This clonotype was observed a few times. The chain recombines TRBV27 with TRBJ2-7; no firm D call. The CDR3 extends over 12 amino acids. Germline V gives CDR1 MNHEY, CDR2 SMNVEV (reference sequence). Trimming stripped 4 bases from V and 7 bases from J, with 11 bases between. The CDR3 bases are TGTGCCAGCAGTTCTACCCCTGGTGAGCAGTACTTC. Its protein product is CASSSTPGEQYF.

The J gene is TRBJ2-3, the V gene TRBV6-2 or TRBV6-3; 9 bases match TRBD2. The V gene end was trimmed by 0 bases and the J gene end by 4 bases; junction bases not matched to a gene: 2. The germline V gene has CDR1 MNHEY and CDR2 SVGEGT. The length of the CDR3 is 15 residues. CDR3 amino acids: CASSYSSGGSDTQYF. DNA for the CDR3: TGTGCCAGCAGTTACTCGAGCGGGGGGTCAGATACGCAGTATTTT.

The CDR3 coding sequence is TGCAGTGCTAGGCTCGGGACGGGGACAGATACGCAGTATTTT. Translated, it gives CSARLGTGTDTQYF. The rearrangement uses TRBV20-1 and TRBJ2-3; TRBD1 or TRBD2 may be the D gene (5 bases each). Per germline, CDR1 DFQATT and CDR2 SNEGSKA (reference sequence). V dropped 3 bases and J dropped 3 bases, with 13 bases sitting between them. The CDR3 runs to 14 residues.

The gene calls are TRBV6-2 or TRBV6-3 and TRBJ2-2; D is possibly TRBD1 or TRBD2 (5 bases each). The V and J ends lost 6 bases and 8 bases respectively, with 22 bases between them. CDR3 length: 16 residues. Germline values: CDR1 MNHEY, CDR2 SVGEGT. CDR3 protein: CASSKQETTRWGELFF. The CDR3 DNA follows: TGTGCCAGCAGCAAACAGGAGACCACTAGGTGGGGGGAGCTGTTTTTT.

This clonotype was seen only a few times. The chain links TRBV28 to TRBJ2-2; 12 nucleotides align to TRBD2. CDR1 MDHEN and CDR2 SYDVKM come from the germline V gene. This CDR3 region has 14 residues. Losses at the gene ends were 8 bases for V and 5 bases for J; bases not matched to a gene: 3. The CDR3 DNA reads TGTGCCAGCCGGACTAGCGGGAAAACCGGGGAGCTGTTTTTT. Translated: CASRTSGKTGELFF.

J is TRBJ2-4 and V is TRBV7-9, with D unresolved. V was trimmed by 2 bases and J by 0 bases, leaving 14 bases between them. The CDR3 is 17 residues long. CDR1 SEHNR and CDR2 FQNEAQ come from the germline V gene (reference sequence). The CDR3 is CASSLLGGTGAKNIQYF. The DNA for the CDR3 is TGTGCCAGCAGCTTATTGGGCGGAACGGGAGCCAAAAACATTCAGTACTTC.

This clonotype has a handful of counts. The chain couples TRBV7-8 to TRBJ2-6, with a possible D match to TRBD2 (6 bases). Germline V gene lookup returns CDR1 SGHVS and CDR2 FQNEAQ. The CDR3 totals 18 residues. Between the trimmed V and J ends, which lost 4 bases and 0 bases, there was a span of 16 bases. The CDR3 region is CASSSPGLTSSGANVLTF. In DNA form, the CDR3 reads TGTGCCAGCAGCTCACCGGGACTTACAAGCTCTGGGGCCAACGTCCTGACTTTC.

At least ten counts were recorded for this clonotype. The rearrangement links TRBV11-2 to TRBJ2-5, with D maybe TRBD1 (5 bases). The CDR3 extends over 17 amino acids. V lost 5 bases and J lost 0, with 19 bases in between. Per the germline V gene, CDR1 is SGHAT and CDR2 is FQNNGV. CDR3 sequence: CASSVLQGSRYQETQYF. DNA for the CDR3: TGTGCCAGCAGCGTGCTCCAGGGTTCTCGGTACCAAGAGACCCAGTACTTC.

This clonotype occurred many times. The chain has TRBV12-3 or TRBV12-4 and TRBJ1-4, with 10 positions matching TRBD1. V shed 6 bases, J shed 11 bases, and the junction held 12 bases outside the gene matches. This CDR3 is built from 15 residues. In nucleotides, the CDR3 is TGTGCCAGCAGCCCTGACAGGGGGCGAGGCGGCAAACTGTTTTTT. It codes for CASSPDRGRGGKLFF.

There are a few counts of this clonotype. The chain carries TRBV6-1 and TRBJ1-5; D gene ambiguous. Germline loops: CDR1 MNHNS, CDR2 SASEGT. The germline V and J ends were trimmed by 3 bases and 11 bases, with 11 bases remaining between them. This CDR3 comprises 12 residues. Here the CDR3 DNA reads TGTGCCAGCAGTGAGCGGCCGCGGTCCCAGCATTTT. This codes for CASSERPRSQHF.